These 5 T cell receptor beta chains were all obtained from the same sample, sequenced in a study of T cell responses to AZD1222 COVID-19 vaccine. Profiling relied on immunoSEQ multiplex PCR, and the TCRdb table lists in-frame clones only, not all of them. Counted here are around 150,000 clones, about 90% occurring once; the ten biggest clones make up under 2.5%. This material consisted of peripheral blood, taken on day 0 of AZD1222 vaccination. These receptors came from an adult in good health.

This clone appeared once. The CDR3 nucleotides read TGCGCCAGCAGCTCAGGGAATTTGGACTATGGCTACACCTTC. Its translation is CASSSGNLDYGYTF. This chain uses TRBV5-1 with TRBJ1-2, with D possibly TRBD1 on 5 matching bases. V was clipped by 3 bases and J by 3 bases, with 12 bases between them. Germline V gene lookup returns CDR1 SGHRS and CDR2 YFSETQ. The CDR3 extends over 14 amino acids.

The chain employs TRBV9 and TRBJ2-7; D is possibly TRBD1 or TRBD2 (5 bases each). CDR3 size: 14 residues. Germline loops: CDR1 SGDLS, CDR2 YYNGEE. Between the trimmed V and J ends, which lost 3 bases and 7 bases, there was a span of 17 bases. The CDR3 is CASSAEPGTREQYF. DNA for the CDR3: TGTGCCAGCAGCGCCGAACCGGGGACGAGGGAGCAGTACTTC.

The chain is built from TRBV19 and TRBJ1-6; TRBD1 agrees at 9 bases. From germline, CDR1 is LNHDA and CDR2 SQIVND (reference sequence). Trimming at V came to 7 bases and at J to 6 bases, leaving 7 bases not matched to a gene. This CDR3 is built from 15 residues. CDR3 bases: TGTGCCAGTACCGAGGGACAGGGAATTAATTCACCCCTCCACTTT. This codes for CASTEGQGINSPLHF.

V usage is TRBV15 and J usage is TRBJ1-1; tentative D call: TRBD1 (5 bases). Trimming removed 0 bases at V and 3 bases at J, with 8 bases between. Germline V gives CDR1 LNHNV, CDR2 YYDKDF (reference sequence). CDR3 size: 14 residues. The CDR3 spells CATSRDRGYTEAFF. The CDR3 DNA follows: TGTGCCACCAGCAGAGATAGGGGATACACTGAAGCTTTCTTT.

The chain carries TRBV10-3 and TRBJ1-3; TRBD1 matches at 8 bases. CDR3 length: 16 residues. Trimming cost V 4 bases and J 0 bases; bases outside gene matches: 5. CDR1 is ENHRY and CDR2 is SYGVKD in the germline V gene. CDR3 in amino acids: CAISGTGPSSGNTIYF. In DNA form, the CDR3 reads TGTGCCATCAGTGGGACAGGGCCTTCCTCTGGAAACACCATATATTTT.